This note documents a single TCR beta chain sequence. The antigen is undetermined. The J segment lost 1 base and the V segment lost 5 bases, leaving 3 bases of the junction unmatched. The CDR3 length is 15 residues. The germline V gene encodes CDR1 ENHRY and CDR2 SYGVKD. Unique molecular identifiers were built into the TCR beta cDNA libraries. The T cell input of roughly 1 to 11 million gave around 540,000 cDNA molecules. One entry per CDR3 protein results from TCRdb running MiXCR on the PCR reads. There are about 770,000 distinct CDR3 sequences in the sample; around 42% occur only once, and approximately 4.4% lies in the top ten. The sample is drawn from a study of post-analysis software for immune sequencing data. Regarding the study as a whole: People with multiple sclerosis had a significantly lower normalized Chao1 diversity than controls did. TRBV5-6, TRBV5-1 and TRBV20-1 belonged to a set of a handful of TRBV segments that were more frequent in patients than controls.

The TCR originated in a girl aged 5-17 years with multiple sclerosis. This chain connects TRBV10-3 to TRBJ1-5, with 9 bases lining up with TRBD1. The sequencing sample was made of blood. The CDR3 is CAISKDRGSNQPQHF. CDR3 coding DNA: TGTGCCATCAGTAAGGACAGGGGCAGCAATCAGCCCCAGCATTTT.